Below, 5 T cell receptor beta chains from the same sample are listed, as sequenced in a study of T cell responses to AZD1222 COVID-19 vaccine. The data were produced by immunoSEQ multiplex PCR, yet TCRdb's version contains in-frame clones alone and is incomplete. This table holds over 100,000 clones, around nine tenths found once. This specimen was peripheral blood, taken on day 0 of AZD1222 vaccination. The receptors here all came from an adult in good health.

This clone was observed a single time. This chain links TRBV2 with TRBJ1-6, with D hard to call. Trimming cost V 6 bases and J 9 bases, with 15 bases left between them. The germline gives CDR1 SNHLY, CDR2 FYNNEI. CDR3 length: 14 amino acids. The CDR3 nucleotides read TGTGCCAGCAGAGTCCCGGCAGCAGGTTCACCCCTCCACTTT. Encoded protein: CASRVPAAGSPLHF.

For the CDR3, the DNA is TGTGCCAGTAGTATAGGAGGGGGTTCCTACGAGCAGTACTTC. Its translation: CASSIGGGSYEQYF. V and J are TRBV19 and TRBJ2-7, with D perhaps TRBD1 (6 bases). Trimming stripped 1 base from V and 1 base from J, with 8 bases between. This CDR3 region has 14 residues. Germline V gene lookup returns CDR1 LNHDA and CDR2 SQIVND (reference sequence).

The J gene is TRBJ1-2, the V gene TRBV7-9; tentative D call: TRBD1 (5 bases). The CDR3 covers 12 residues. With 6 bases removed from V and 5 bases from J, the gap between germline ends came to 10 bases. Germline values: CDR1 SEHNR, CDR2 FQNEAQ (reference sequence). The CDR3 here is CASSPRQYGYTF. In nucleotides, the CDR3 is TGTGCCAGCAGTCCCCGACAGTATGGCTACACCTTC.

The rearrangement uses TRBV5-1 and TRBJ1-2; TRBD1 aligns across 7 bases. V was clipped by 5 bases and J by 5 bases; unmatched bases: 6. The CDR3 runs to 13 residues. The V gene's germline CDR1 is SGHRS and CDR2 YFSETQ. The CDR3 DNA is TGCGCCAGCAGGGTCACAGGGGATTATGGCTACACCTTC. Translation: CASRVTGDYGYTF. Looking up the rest from reference TRBV5-1 and TRBJ1-2 gives the full variable domain: KAGVTQTPRYLIKTRGQQVTLSCSPISGHRSVSWYQQTPGQGLQFLFEYFSETQRNKGNFPGRFSGRQFSNSRSEMNVSTLELGDSALYLCASRVTGDYGYTFGSGTRLTVV.

This sequence joins TRBV2 and TRBJ2-4, with D maybe TRBD1 (5 bases). The CDR3 has 14 amino acids. Germline-derived CDR1 and CDR2 are SNHLY and FYNNEI. V gave up 7 bases and J gave up 1 base, with 11 bases separating them. The chain's CDR3 is CASNLQGAKNIQYF. CDR3 in DNA: TGTGCCAGCAACCTCCAGGGCGCCAAAAACATTCAGTACTTC.